The clone carrying this TCR beta chain is a singleton in its sample. The antigen is unknown. This entry belongs to a study of shared clonotypes between healthy human individuals. Roughly 200 ng DNA, tens of thousands of T cell genomes, went into each sorted-subset replicate PCR. The repertoire was sequenced with immunoSEQ multiplex PCR; TCRdb's copy has only in-frame clones and lacks some. The table shows around 1.9 million clones, with approximately 94% occurring only once. Study-level points and caveats: It was the non-shared clonotypes that had lower generation probabilities than clonotypes shared by all four donors.

Naive CD8 isolation took CD45RO-negative cells positively selected for CCR7 and excluded terminally differentiated effector memory CD45RA+ cells. The sequenced sample consisted of naive CD8+ T cells from PBMCs. This sequence was found in a man younger than 35 in good health. Some clones in this sample may be carry-over from other donors' samples.

This CDR3 is CATSRKTEMYEQYF. As DNA, the CDR3 is TGTGCCACCAGCCGCAAAACAGAGATGTACGAGCAGTACTTC. The chain is built from TRBV15 and TRBJ2-7; D remains ambiguous. The CDR3 sequence is 14 residues long. V was cut by 5 bases and J by 4 bases, with 15 bases left in between. CDR1 is LNHNV and CDR2 is YYDKDF in the germline V gene (reference sequence). The full variable domain, completed using reference TRBV15 and TRBJ2-7, is DAMVIQNPRYQVTQFGKPVTLSCSQTLNHNVMYWYQQKSSQAPKLLFHYYDKDFNNEADTPDNFQSRRPNTSFCFLDIRSPGLGDTAMYLCATSRKTEMYEQYFGPGTRLTVT.